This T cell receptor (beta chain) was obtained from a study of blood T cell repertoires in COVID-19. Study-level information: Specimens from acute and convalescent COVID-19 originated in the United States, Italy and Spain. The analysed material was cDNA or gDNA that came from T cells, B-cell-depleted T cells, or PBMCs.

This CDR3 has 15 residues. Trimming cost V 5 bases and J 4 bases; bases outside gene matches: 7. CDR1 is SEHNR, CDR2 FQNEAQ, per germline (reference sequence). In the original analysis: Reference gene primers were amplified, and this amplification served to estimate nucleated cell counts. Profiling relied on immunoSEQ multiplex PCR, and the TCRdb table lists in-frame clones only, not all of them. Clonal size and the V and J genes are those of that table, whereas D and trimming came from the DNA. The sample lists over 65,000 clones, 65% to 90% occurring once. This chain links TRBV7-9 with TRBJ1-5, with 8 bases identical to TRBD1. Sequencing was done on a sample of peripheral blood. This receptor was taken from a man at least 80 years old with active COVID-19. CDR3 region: CASSPSGQVNQPQHF. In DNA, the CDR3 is TGTGCCAGCAGCCCTTCGGGACAGGTTAATCAGCCCCAGCATTTT.